This T cell receptor (beta chain) was found in a study of technical replicates of blood from four donors. The assay was immunoSEQ multiplex PCR, and TCRdb's table has in-frame clones only and misses some. The data hold tens of thousands of clones, with around 90% observed a single time. Only one count was recorded for this clone. The germline V gene has CDR1 LGHNA and CDR2 YNFKEQ. Trimming pared 5 bases from V and 7 bases from J, leaving 14 bases between. CDR3 length: 14 amino acids. What was sequenced was PBMCs. The chain carries TRBV4-2 and TRBJ2-2; possible D gene TRBD2, 6 bases. This receptor was taken from a human donor in good health. Some clones in this sample may be carry-over from other donors' samples. The CDR3 region is CASSGGTSVGELFF. The CDR3 nucleotides read TGTGCCAGCAGCGGAGGGACCTCGGTCGGGGAGCTGTTTTTT.